These 14 T cell receptor beta chains originate from one sample sequenced in a study of chemoradiotherapy in HPV16-positive cancers. Here immunoSEQ multiplex PCR was the method, and the copy in TCRdb shows in-frame clones only, minus some. Here the sample spans about 10,000 clones, around 70% being singletons. The specimen was taken from a patient who underwent chemoradiotherapy. These receptor sequences come from a human donor with HPV-associated anogenital cancer.

This clone came up once. The rearrangement joins TRBV4-3 to TRBJ1-3, with no clear D. The V and J ends lost 0 bases and 7 bases respectively, with 19 bases between them. This CDR3 is built from 17 residues. Germline-derived CDR1 and CDR2 are LGHNA and YSLEER. Here the CDR3 DNA reads TGCGCCAGCAGCCAAGATCCCCCGGATAGGGCGGTGAACACCATATATTTT. Protein: CASSQDPPDRAVNTIYF.

The V call is TRBV29-1, the J call TRBJ1-3, with D possibly TRBD1 on 5 matching bases. Germline CDR1 reads SQVTM; CDR2 reads ANQGSEA. CDR3 length equals 11 residues. Trimming took off 3 bases at V and 8 bases at J, with 8 bases between the two ends. DNA for the CDR3: TGCAGCGTTGAGGAGGGACACACCATATATTTT. It encodes CSVEEGHTIYF.

The J gene is TRBJ2-2, the V gene TRBV2, with 9 bases matching TRBD2. Trimming at V came to 8 bases and at J to 1 base, leaving 5 bases not matched to a gene. Germline loops: CDR1 SNHLY, CDR2 FYNNEI. This CDR3 comprises 15 residues. The CDR3 coding sequence is TGTGCCAGCTCGGCGGGGGGGATGAACACCGGGGAGCTGTTTTTT. Protein: CASSAGGMNTGELFF.

V gene TRBV5-1 combines with J gene TRBJ1-2; D not certain. Germline V gene lookup returns CDR1 SGHRS and CDR2 YFSETQ. The V end lost 0 bases, the J end lost 5 bases, and 11 bases lay between the germline ends. This CDR3 region has 14 residues. This CDR3 is CASSLDFSSYGYTF. In nucleotides, the CDR3 is TGCGCCAGCAGCTTGGATTTCTCTTCGTATGGCTACACCTTC.

The J gene is TRBJ2-3, the V gene TRBV6-5; tentative D call: TRBD2 (5 bases). With 0 bases removed from V and 2 bases from J, the gap between germline ends came to 9 bases. In germline, CDR1 is MNHEY, CDR2 SVGAGI. The CDR3 spans 15 residues. The CDR3 sequence is CASSYSGLATDTQYF. CDR3 in DNA: TGTGCCAGCAGTTACTCAGGTCTAGCCACAGATACGCAGTATTTT.

V usage is TRBV2 and J usage is TRBJ1-1; D possibly corresponds to TRBD1 (5 bases). CDR3 length equals 14 residues. V gave up 4 bases and J gave up 4 bases, with 13 bases separating them. In germline, CDR1 is SNHLY, CDR2 FYNNEI. The DNA of the CDR3 is TGTGCCAGCAGTGCCCCTGGGGGGGTCACTGAAGCTTTCTTT. Translation: CASSAPGGVTEAFF.

This clone has a handful of counts. V is TRBV29-1 and J is TRBJ1-2; the D is unclear. Germline CDR1 reads SQVTM; CDR2 reads ANQGSEA. This CDR3 comprises 10 residues. The V gene lost 5 bases and the J gene lost 8 bases, with 9 bases spanning the gap. The DNA of the CDR3 is TGCAGCGTTCAGGAAAACGGCTACACCTTC. It specifies CSVQENGYTF.

This clone was found a few times. The rearrangement joins TRBV11-3 to TRBJ2-7; the D gene is possibly TRBD1 (6 bases). Trimming took 5 bases from V and 0 from J, leaving 17 bases between them. The CDR3 has 16 residues. CDR1 and CDR2 from the germline V gene are SGHNT and YENEEA. The CDR3 region is CASSPPITGCSYEQYF. The CDR3 DNA reads TGTGCCAGCAGCCCACCCATTACAGGGTGCTCCTACGAGCAGTACTTC.

This chain connects TRBV11-2 to TRBJ1-3, with D unclear. Germline V gene lookup returns CDR1 SGHAT and CDR2 FQNNGV. The CDR3 has 14 amino acids. Here the CDR3 reads CAENWDFSGNTIYF. Written as DNA, the CDR3 is TGTGCGGAAAATTGGGATTTCTCTGGAAACACCATATATTTT.

The J gene is TRBJ1-5, the V gene TRBV4-1; maybe TRBD1 (5 bases). The CDR3 is 17 amino acids. The V gene's germline CDR1 is MGHRA and CDR2 YSYEKL. Trimming pared 0 bases from V and 2 bases from J, leaving 14 bases between. In DNA form, the CDR3 reads TGCGCCAGCAGCCAAGACCCAGGGCTAGTTCGCAATCAGCCCCAGCATTTT. This encodes CASSQDPGLVRNQPQHF.

This clone was picked up a small number of times. The chain recombines TRBV4-3 with TRBJ1-4, with no clear D. V lost 4 bases, J lost 7 bases, and 10 bases lay in between. Germline values: CDR1 LGHNA, CDR2 YSLEER. This CDR3 contains 13 residues. The CDR3 loop reads CASSRREGEKLFF. In DNA, the CDR3 is TGCGCCAGCAGCCGTCGGGAGGGTGAAAAACTGTTTTTT.

The chain recombines TRBV20-1 with TRBJ2-4, with no clear D. With 5 bases removed from V and 9 bases from J, the gap between germline ends came to 11 bases. The CDR3 spans 11 residues. CDR1 DFQATT and CDR2 SNEGSKA come from the germline V gene (reference sequence). The CDR3 nucleotides are TGCAGTGCTCTGAGAATGGGCATTCAGTACTTC. Translating gives CSALRMGIQYF.

The chain is built from TRBV13 and TRBJ1-3; D is possibly TRBD1 (5 bases). Looked up from germline, CDR1 is PRHDT and CDR2 is FYEKMQ (reference sequence). V was shortened by 5 bases and J by 4 bases, with 18 bases between the two germline ends. The CDR3 sequence is 16 residues long. CDR3: CASSLGVAGLGNTIYF. The CDR3 DNA follows: TGTGCCAGCAGCCTGGGGGTGGCAGGACTGGGAAACACCATATATTTT.

The CDR3 region has the DNA TGTGCCAGCAGCTTGGGGCAGGGGGCCAAGAACTATGGCTACACCTTC. Its translation: CASSLGQGAKNYGYTF. The chain joins TRBV5-4 to TRBJ1-2, with 8 nucleotides matching TRBD1. The CDR3 covers 16 residues. With 0 bases clipped from V and 2 bases from J, the junction kept 6 bases outside the gene matches. CDR1 SGHNT and CDR2 YYREEE come from the germline V gene (reference sequence). The full variable domain, its missing parts supplied by reference TRBV5-4 and TRBJ1-2, is ETGVTQSPTHLIKTRGQQVTLRCSSQSGHNTVSWYQQALGQGPQFIFQYYREEENGRGNFPPRFSGLQFPNYSSELNVNALELDDSALYLCASSLGQGAKNYGYTFGSGTRLTVV.